This TCR beta chain originates from a study of early T cells in non-severe SARS-CoV-2 infection. Whole-study results and caveats: VDJdb matches were skewed toward anti-spike CD8 T cell responses.

Individual cDNA molecules received unique molecular identifiers during library preparation. TCRdb used MiXCR to reprocess the 5' RACE reads, holding one entry per CDR3 protein. Of fewer than 50,000 distinct CDR3 sequences in the sample, around 6% are singletons; the top ten hold 2.8%. Trimming took 6 bases from V and 3 from J, leaving 6 bases between them. Germline V gene lookup returns CDR1 ENHRY and CDR2 SYGVKD. The CDR3 contains 11 residues. In its sample, this clonotype was seen many times. Its cognate antigen is unknown. This specimen was whole blood, taken at baseline. The chain is built from TRBV10-3 and TRBJ2-7; D is undetermined. This clonotype was sampled from an adult who was a healthcare worker with PCR-confirmed SARS-CoV-2 infection or an uninfected control (not recorded which). This chain's CDR3 is CAISENYEQYF. Here the CDR3 DNA reads TGTGCCATCAGCGAAAACTACGAGCAGTACTTC.